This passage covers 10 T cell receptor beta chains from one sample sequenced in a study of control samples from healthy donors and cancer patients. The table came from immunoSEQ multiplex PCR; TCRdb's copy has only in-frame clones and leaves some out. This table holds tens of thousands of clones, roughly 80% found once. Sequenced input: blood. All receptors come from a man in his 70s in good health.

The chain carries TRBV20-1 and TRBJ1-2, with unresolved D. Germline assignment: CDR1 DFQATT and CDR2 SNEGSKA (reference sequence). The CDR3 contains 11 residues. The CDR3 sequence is CGQDRINGYTF. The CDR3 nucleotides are TGCGGCCAGGACCGTATCAATGGCTACACCTTC.

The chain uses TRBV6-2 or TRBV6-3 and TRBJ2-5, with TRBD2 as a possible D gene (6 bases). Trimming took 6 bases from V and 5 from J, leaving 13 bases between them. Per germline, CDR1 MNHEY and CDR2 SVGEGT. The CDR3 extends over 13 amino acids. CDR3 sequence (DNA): TGTGCCAGCAGCCCGGTCGGAGGGGAGACCCAGTACTTC. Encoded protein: CASSPVGGETQYF.

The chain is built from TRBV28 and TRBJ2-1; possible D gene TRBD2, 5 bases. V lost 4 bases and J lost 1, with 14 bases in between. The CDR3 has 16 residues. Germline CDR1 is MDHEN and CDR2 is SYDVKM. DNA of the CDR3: TGTGCCAGCAGTTCACCAATAGCGACGTCCTACAATGAGCAGTTCTTC. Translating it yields CASSSPIATSYNEQFF.

The DNA of the CDR3 is TGTGCCAGCAGCTCCTCTGGGGCAGGGCTCACAGATACGCAGTATTTT. Protein product: CASSSSGAGLTDTQYF. The rearrangement links TRBV11-2 to TRBJ2-3; D perhaps matches TRBD1 (5 bases). Germline lookup yields CDR1 SGHAT and CDR2 FQNNGV. V dropped 4 bases and J dropped 2 bases, with 16 bases sitting between them. The CDR3 consists of 16 residues.

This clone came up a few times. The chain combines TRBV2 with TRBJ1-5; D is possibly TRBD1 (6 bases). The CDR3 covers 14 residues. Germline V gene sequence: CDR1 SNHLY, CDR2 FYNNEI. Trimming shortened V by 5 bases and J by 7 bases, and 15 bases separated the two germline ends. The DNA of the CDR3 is TGTGCCAGCAGTTTTGACAGGACGGGCCAGCCCCAGCATTTT. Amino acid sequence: CASSFDRTGQPQHF.

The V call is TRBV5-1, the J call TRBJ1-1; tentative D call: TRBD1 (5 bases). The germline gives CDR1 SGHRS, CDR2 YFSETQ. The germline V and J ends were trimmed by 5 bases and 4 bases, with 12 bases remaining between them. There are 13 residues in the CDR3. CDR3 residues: CASSPEGSTEAFF. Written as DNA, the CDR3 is TGCGCCAGCAGTCCCGAGGGGTCCACTGAAGCTTTCTTT.

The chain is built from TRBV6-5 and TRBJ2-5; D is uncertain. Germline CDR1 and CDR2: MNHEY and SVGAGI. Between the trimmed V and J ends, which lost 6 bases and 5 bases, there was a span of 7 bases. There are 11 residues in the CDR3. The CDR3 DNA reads TGTGCCAGCAGCCAAACGGAGACCCAGTACTTC. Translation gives CASSQTETQYF.

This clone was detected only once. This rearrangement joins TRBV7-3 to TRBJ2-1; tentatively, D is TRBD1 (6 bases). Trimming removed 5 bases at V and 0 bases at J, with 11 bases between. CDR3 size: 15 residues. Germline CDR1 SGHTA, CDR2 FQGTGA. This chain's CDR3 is CASSPLGGSYNEQFF. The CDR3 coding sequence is TGTGCCAGCAGCCCTTTAGGGGGCTCCTACAATGAGCAGTTCTTC. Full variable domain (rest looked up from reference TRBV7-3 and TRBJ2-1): GAGVSQTPSNKVTEKGKYVELRCDPISGHTALYWYRQSLGQGPEFLIYFQGTGAADDSGLPNDRFFAVRPEGSVSTLKIQRTERGDSAVYLCASSPLGGSYNEQFFGPGTRLTVL.

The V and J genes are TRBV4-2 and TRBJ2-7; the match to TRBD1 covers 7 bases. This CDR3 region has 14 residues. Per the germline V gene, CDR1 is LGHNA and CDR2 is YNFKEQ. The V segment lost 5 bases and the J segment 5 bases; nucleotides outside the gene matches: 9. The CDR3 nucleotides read TGTGCCAGCAGCACACAGGGGTGGGACAACGAGCAGTACTTC. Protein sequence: CASSTQGWDNEQYF.

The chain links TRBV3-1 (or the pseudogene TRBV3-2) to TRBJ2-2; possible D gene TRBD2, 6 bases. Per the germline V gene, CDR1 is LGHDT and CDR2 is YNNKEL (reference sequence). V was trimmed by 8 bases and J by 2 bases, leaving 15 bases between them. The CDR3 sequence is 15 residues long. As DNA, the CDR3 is TGTGCCAGCCGCTCGGGGGACCAAAACACCGGGGAGCTGTTTTTT. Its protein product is CASRSGDQNTGELFF.